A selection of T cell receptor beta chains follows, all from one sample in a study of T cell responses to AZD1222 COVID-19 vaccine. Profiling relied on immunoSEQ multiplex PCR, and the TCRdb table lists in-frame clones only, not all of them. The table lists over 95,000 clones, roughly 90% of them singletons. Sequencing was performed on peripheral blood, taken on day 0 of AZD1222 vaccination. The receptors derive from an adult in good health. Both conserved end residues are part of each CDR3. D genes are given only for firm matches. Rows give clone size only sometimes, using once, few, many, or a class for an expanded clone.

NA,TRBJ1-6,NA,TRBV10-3,TGTGCCATCAGTGAGTCACAGGGTGCGCATAATTCACCCCTCCACTTT,CAISESQGAHNSPLHF
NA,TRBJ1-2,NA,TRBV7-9,TGTGCCAGCAGCTTAGGACAGTCCGAGTATGGCTACACCTTC,CASSLGQSEYGYTF
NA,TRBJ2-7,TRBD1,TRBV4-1,TGCGCCAGCAGCCCCTCGGACAGGGGGCTAGACGAGCAGTACTTC,CASSPSDRGLDEQYF
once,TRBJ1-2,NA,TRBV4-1,TGCGCCAGCAGCTTACAGGAGGTTAACTATGGCTACACCTTC,CASSLQEVNYGYTF
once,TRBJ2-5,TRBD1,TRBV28,TGTGCCAGCAGTGGGACAGGGGAGTCCCAAGAGACCCAGTACTTC,CASSGTGESQETQYF
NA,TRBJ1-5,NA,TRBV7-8,TGTGCCAGCAGCTCGATCGGGGGTTTAAGCAATCAGCCCCAGCATTTT,CASSSIGGLSNQPQHF
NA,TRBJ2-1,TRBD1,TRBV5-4,TGTGCCAGCAGCTTGGCCGGGACAGGGGTGAACAATGAGCAGTTCTTC,CASSLAGTGVNNEQFF
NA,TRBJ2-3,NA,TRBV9,TGTGCCAGCAGCGTAGGGGGCACAGATACGCAGTATTTT,CASSVGGTDTQYF
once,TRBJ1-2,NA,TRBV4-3,TGCGCCAGCAGCCAACAAGTGGGGGAGGGCTATGGCTACACCTTC,CASSQQVGEGYGYTF
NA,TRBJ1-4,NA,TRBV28,TGTGCCAGCAGTTTAGCCGGTTCAACTAATGAAAAACTGTTTTTT,CASSLAGSTNEKLFF
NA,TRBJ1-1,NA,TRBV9,TGTGCCAGCAGCCCCGGGACCCTTTGGACTGAAGCTTTCTTT,CASSPGTLWTEAFF
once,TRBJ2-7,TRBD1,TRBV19,TGTGCCAGTAGTATAGGGGACAGGGAATTCCACGAGCAGTACTTC,CASSIGDREFHEQYF
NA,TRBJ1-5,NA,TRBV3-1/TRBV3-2,TGTGCCAGCAGCCAAACGAACAGGGCTCAGCCCCAGCATTTT,CASSQTNRAQPQHF
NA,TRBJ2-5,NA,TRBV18,TGTGCCAGCTCACCACTTGAATTAGTTGAGACCCAGTACTTC,CASSPLELVETQYF
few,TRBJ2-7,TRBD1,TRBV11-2,TGTGCCAGCAGCTTGCAAGGGACAGGGGTTCTTGAGGAGTACTTC,CASSLQGTGVLEEYF
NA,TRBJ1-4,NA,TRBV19,TGTGCCAGTAGTATAGACGCCAGCTTTTCAACTAATGAAAAACTGTTTTTT,CASSIDASFSTNEKLFF
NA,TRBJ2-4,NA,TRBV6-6,TGTGCCAGCAGTTATGAGGGGTTACGGGGGAACATTCAGTACTTC,CASSYEGLRGNIQYF
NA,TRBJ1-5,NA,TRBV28,TGTGCCAGCAGTTCCTGGGTCGACGGTCAGCCCCAGCATTTT,CASSSWVDGQPQHF
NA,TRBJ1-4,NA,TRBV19,TGTGCCAGTAGTAAGATTTCAACTAATGAAAAACTGTTTTTT,CASSKISTNEKLFF
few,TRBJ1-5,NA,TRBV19,TGTGCCAGTAGTATCGTGAATTCTGATCAGCCCCAGCATTTT,CASSIVNSDQPQHF
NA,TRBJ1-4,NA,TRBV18,TGTGCCAGCTCACCCGTTGGTGAAAAACTGTTTTTT,CASSPVGEKLFF
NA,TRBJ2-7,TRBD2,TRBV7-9,TGTGCCAGCAGCACACGGACTAGCGGGTCCCACGAGCAGTACTTC,CASSTRTSGSHEQYF
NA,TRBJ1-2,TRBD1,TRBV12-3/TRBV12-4,TGTGCCAGCAGCGACAGGGGTGGCTACACCTTC,CASSDRGGYTF